This T cell receptor beta chain was profiled in a study of Ad26.COV2.S vaccination and SARS-CoV-2 variants. Study background: Intramuscular Ad26.COV2.S doses were given once or twice, 56 days apart.

Libraries were prepared by immunoSEQ multiplex PCR; TCRdb keeps only in-frame clonotypes and omits some of them. The table records around 450,000 clones, about 89% of them present only once. Treatment defined: about 20 received Ad26.COV2.S at low or high dose, single or two shots; about 5 received placebo; per-sample allocation not given. After the first vaccine or placebo injection, samples were drawn on day 63. Germline values: CDR1 MNHNY, CDR2 SVGAGI (reference sequence). V dropped 6 bases and J dropped 0 bases, with 11 bases sitting between them. The CDR3 consists of 14 residues. The material sequenced was peripheral blood, taken in a trial of Ad26.COV2.S vaccine versus placebo. The sequence came from a person between 18 and 60 years old who received the Ad26.COV2.S COVID-19 vaccine or a placebo. The V call is TRBV6-6, the J call TRBJ1-2; maybe TRBD1 (5 bases). The CDR3 DNA reads as TGTGCCAGCAGCAAGCGGGGCCCTAACTATGGCTACACCTTC. Its translation: CASSKRGPNYGYTF.